This TCR beta chain comes out of a study of a mutant IDH1 vaccine in newly diagnosed glioma. At the level of the study: Sex among treated patients split about 60% male, approximately 38% female; mean age was around 40 years. Patients' prior therapy spanned radiotherapy, temozolomide, or both; most underwent both.

Regarding this clone: Its target is unknown.

Some clones are missing from TCRdb's copy, which holds only in-frame ones; the method was immunoSEQ multiplex PCR. The sample lists about 50,000 clones, around four fifths occurring once. Whole-study findings and limits: Pseudoprogression appears to have had no connection to changes in top peripheral T cell clonotypes.

Time point defined: week 5, during vaccination. In every dose of vaccine, 300 ug of mutant IDH1 20-mer peptide was given alongside topical imiquimod. The CDR3 spans 14 residues. V lost 2 bases to trimming and J lost 8 bases, with 15 bases between them. The V gene's germline CDR1 is MNHEY and CDR2 SVGAGI. Sequenced material: PBMCs, taken from a glioma patient whose treatment included an IDH1 peptide vaccine. The gene calls are TRBV6-5 and TRBJ1-2, with D unclear. The sequence came from a woman aged 45-65 years with glioma. CDR3 loop: CASSYTPSDRGYTF. CDR3 coding DNA: TGTGCCAGCAGTTACACGCCTTCTGATCGGGGCTACACCTTC.